The sequence of this TCR beta chain was determined in a study of CD8 T cells in ankylosing spondylitis. Overall study findings and caveats: For ankylosing spondylitis blood, a TCR beta motif of eight or nine highly homologous variants appeared characteristic. Matched synovial fluid from ankylosing spondylitis patients was reported to be enriched for disease-linked clones. Both synovial fluid and blood in reactive arthritis had previously been reported to carry some motif variants.

A single record per CDR3 protein comes from TCRdb applying MiXCR to the 5' RACE reads. This table holds about 840,000 distinct CDR3 sequences, 12% found once. Germline V gene lookup returns CDR1 LGHDT and CDR2 YNNKEL (reference sequence). With 4 bases removed from V and 2 bases from J, the gap between germline ends came to 15 bases. The CDR3 spans 15 residues. Details on this clonotype: What it binds is unknown.

What was sequenced was blood, either unsorted or a sorted T cell fraction (not recorded which). The sequence was collected from a male donor with ankylosing spondylitis. The chain links TRBV3-1 to TRBJ2-7, with D hard to call. CDR3 protein: CASSLKTGTTYEQYF. The CDR3 DNA follows: TGTGCCAGCAGCCTAAAGACCGGAACTACCTACGAGCAGTACTTC.